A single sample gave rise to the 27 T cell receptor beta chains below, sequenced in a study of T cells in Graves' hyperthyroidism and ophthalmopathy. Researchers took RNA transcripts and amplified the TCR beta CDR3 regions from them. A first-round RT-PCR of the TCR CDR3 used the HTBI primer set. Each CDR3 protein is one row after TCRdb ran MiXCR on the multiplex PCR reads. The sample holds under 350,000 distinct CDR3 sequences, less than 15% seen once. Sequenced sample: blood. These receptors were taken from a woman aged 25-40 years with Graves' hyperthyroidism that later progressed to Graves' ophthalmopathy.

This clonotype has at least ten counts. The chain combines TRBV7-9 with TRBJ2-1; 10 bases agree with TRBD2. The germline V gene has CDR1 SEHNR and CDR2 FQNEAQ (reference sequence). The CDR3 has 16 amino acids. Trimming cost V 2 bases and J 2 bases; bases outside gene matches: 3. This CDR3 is CASSLQAGGTYNEQFF. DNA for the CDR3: TGTGCCAGCAGCTTACAAGCGGGGGGGACCTACAATGAGCAGTTCTTC.

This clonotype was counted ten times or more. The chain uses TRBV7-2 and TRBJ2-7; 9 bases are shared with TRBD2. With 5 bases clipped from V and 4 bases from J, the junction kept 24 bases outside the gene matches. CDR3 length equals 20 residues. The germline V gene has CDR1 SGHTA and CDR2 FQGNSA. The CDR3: CASSLSSGGHFSGRKYEQYF. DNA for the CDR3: TGTGCCAGCAGCCTATCGTCCGGGGGGCACTTTAGCGGGAGAAAATACGAGCAGTACTTC.

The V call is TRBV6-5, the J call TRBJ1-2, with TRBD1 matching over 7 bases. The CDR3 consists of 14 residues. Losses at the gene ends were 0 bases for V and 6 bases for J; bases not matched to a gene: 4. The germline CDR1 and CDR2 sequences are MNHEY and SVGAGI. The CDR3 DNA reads TGTGCCAGCAGTTACTCGTATGACAGGGATGGCTACACCTTC. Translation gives CASSYSYDRDGYTF.

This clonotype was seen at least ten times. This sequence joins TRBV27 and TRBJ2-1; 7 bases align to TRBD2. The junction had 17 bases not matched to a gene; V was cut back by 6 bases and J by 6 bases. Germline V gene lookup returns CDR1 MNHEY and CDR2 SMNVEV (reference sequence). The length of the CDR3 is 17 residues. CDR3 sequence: CASSPGRGSQASNEQFF. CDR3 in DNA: TGTGCCAGCAGCCCAGGGAGGGGATCGCAGGCCAGCAATGAGCAGTTCTTC.

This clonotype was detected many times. The CDR3 loop reads CASSEDVVLYGYTF. The CDR3 DNA reads as TGTGCCAGCAGTGAAGATGTGGTGCTCTATGGCTACACCTTC. The rearrangement links TRBV2 to TRBJ1-2; D is ambiguous. The CDR3 is 14 amino acids. Germline V gene data show CDR1 as SNHLY and CDR2 as FYNNEI. Trimming pared 1 base from V and 4 bases from J, leaving 10 bases between.

The DNA for the CDR3 is TGTGCCACCAGCAGTAACAGGGGTGCCAAAAACATTCAGTACTTC. Protein: CATSSNRGAKNIQYF. V is TRBV15 and J is TRBJ2-4; 7 bases agree with TRBD1. J was trimmed by 1 base and V by 3 bases; bases with no gene match: 3. This CDR3 spans 15 amino acids. The V gene's germline CDR1 is LNHNV and CDR2 YYDKDF (reference sequence).

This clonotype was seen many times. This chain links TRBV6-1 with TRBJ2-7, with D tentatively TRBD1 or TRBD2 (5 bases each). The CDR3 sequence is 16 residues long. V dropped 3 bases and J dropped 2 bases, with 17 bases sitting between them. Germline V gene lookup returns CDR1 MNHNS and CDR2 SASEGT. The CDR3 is CASSEPGGSSPYEQYF. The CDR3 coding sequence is TGTGCCAGCAGTGAGCCTGGGGGTAGCTCGCCCTACGAGCAGTACTTC.

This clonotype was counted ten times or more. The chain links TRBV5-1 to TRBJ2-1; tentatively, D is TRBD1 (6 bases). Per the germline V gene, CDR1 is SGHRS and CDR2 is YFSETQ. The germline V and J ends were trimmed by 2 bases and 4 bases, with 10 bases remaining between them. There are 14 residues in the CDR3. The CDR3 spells CASSLGTGYNEQFF. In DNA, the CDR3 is TGCGCCAGCAGCTTAGGAACAGGGTACAATGAGCAGTTCTTC.

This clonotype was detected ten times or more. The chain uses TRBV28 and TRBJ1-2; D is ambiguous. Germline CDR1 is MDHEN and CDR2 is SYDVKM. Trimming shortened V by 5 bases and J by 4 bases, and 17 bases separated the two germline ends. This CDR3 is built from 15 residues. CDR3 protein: CASSPAKGKIYGYTF. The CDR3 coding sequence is TGTGCCAGCAGTCCAGCCAAGGGCAAGATCTATGGCTACACCTTC.

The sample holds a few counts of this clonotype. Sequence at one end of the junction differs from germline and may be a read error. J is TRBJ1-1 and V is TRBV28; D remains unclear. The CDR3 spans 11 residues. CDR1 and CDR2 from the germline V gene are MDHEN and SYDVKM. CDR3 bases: TGTGCCGGCAGCCGAAACACTGAAGCTTTCTTT. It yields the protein CAGSRNTEAFF.

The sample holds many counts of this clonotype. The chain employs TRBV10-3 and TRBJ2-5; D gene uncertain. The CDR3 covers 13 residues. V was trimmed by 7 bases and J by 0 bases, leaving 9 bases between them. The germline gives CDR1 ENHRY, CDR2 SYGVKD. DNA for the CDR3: TGTGCCATCAAGGGCGTTGACCAAGAGACCCAGTACTTC. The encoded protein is CAIKGVDQETQYF.

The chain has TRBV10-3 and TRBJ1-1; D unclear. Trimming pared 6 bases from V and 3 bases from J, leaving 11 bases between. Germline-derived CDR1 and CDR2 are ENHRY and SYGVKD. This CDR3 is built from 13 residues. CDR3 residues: CAIRTLQDTEAFF. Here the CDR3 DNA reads TGTGCCATCAGAACCCTTCAGGACACTGAAGCTTTCTTT.

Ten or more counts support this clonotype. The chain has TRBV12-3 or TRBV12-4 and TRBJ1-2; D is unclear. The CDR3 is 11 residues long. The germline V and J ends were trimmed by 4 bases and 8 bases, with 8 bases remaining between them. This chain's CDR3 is CASSSPLGYTF. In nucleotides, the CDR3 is TGTGCCAGCAGTTCTCCCCTGGGCTACACCTTC.

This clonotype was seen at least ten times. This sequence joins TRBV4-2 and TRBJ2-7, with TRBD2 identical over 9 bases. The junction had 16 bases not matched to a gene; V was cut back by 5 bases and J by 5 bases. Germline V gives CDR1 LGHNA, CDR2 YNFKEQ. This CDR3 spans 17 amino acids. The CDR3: CASSSKYIAGEGHEQYF. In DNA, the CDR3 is TGTGCCAGCAGCTCTAAATATATAGCGGGAGAGGGCCACGAGCAGTACTTC.

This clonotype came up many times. The CDR3 region has the DNA TGTGCCAGCAGTATCGGCCTACAGGGAGTATCAGGCTATGGCTACACCTTC. Its protein is CASSIGLQGVSGYGYTF. This chain connects TRBV6-1 to TRBJ1-2; possibly TRBD1 for D (6 bases). The germline V gene encodes CDR1 MNHNS and CDR2 SASEGT. The V end lost 5 bases, the J end lost 4 bases, and 23 bases lay between the germline ends. The CDR3 loop spans 17 amino acids.

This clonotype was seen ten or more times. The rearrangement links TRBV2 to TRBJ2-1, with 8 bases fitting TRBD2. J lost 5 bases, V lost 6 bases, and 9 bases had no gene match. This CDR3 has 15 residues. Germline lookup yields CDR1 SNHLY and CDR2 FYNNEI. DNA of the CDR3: TGTGCCAGCAGCGCACTAGCGGCCAGACACAATGAGCAGTTCTTC. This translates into CASSALAARHNEQFF. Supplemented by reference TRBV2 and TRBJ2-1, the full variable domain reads EPEVTQTPSHQVTQMGQEVILRCVPISNHLYFYWYRQILGQKVEFLVSFYNNEISEKSEIFDDQFSVERPDGSNFTLKIRSTKLEDSAMYFCASSALAARHNEQFFGPGTRLTVL.

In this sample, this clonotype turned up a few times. DNA for the CDR3: TGTGCCAGCAGTACAATAAAGGGGGCGAGGAATCAGCCCCAGCATTTT. This encodes CASSTIKGARNQPQHF. V usage is TRBV27 and J usage is TRBJ1-5, with TRBD1 matching over 7 bases. J was trimmed by 4 bases and V by 5 bases; bases with no gene match: 11. This CDR3 contains 16 residues. Germline values: CDR1 MNHEY, CDR2 SMNVEV (reference sequence).

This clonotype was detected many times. In nucleotides, the CDR3 is TGTGCCAGCAGCTCGGGACTAGCGCGGAGGAATGAGCAGTTCTTC. Amino acids: CASSSGLARRNEQFF. V usage is TRBV7-2 and J usage is TRBJ2-1, with 10 bases fitting TRBD2. Germline lookup yields CDR1 SGHTA and CDR2 FQGNSA. J lost 7 bases, V lost 4 bases, and 7 bases had no gene match. The CDR3 is made up of 15 amino acids.

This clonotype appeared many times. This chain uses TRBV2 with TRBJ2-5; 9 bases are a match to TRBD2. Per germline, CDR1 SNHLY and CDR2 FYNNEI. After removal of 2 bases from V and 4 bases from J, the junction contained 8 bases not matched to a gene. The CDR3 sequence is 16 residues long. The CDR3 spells CASSEFAGGIIETQYF. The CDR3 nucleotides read TGTGCCAGCAGTGAATTTGCGGGAGGGATTATAGAGACCCAGTACTTC. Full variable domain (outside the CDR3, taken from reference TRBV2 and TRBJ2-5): EPEVTQTPSHQVTQMGQEVILRCVPISNHLYFYWYRQILGQKVEFLVSFYNNEISEKSEIFDDQFSVERPDGSNFTLKIRSTKLEDSAMYFCASSEFAGGIIETQYFGPGTRLLVL.

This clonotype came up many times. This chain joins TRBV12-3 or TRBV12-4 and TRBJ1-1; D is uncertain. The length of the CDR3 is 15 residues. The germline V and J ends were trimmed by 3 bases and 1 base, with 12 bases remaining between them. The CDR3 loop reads CASSFSPGGNTEAFF. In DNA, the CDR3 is TGTGCCAGCAGTTTTTCCCCAGGAGGGAACACTGAAGCTTTCTTT.

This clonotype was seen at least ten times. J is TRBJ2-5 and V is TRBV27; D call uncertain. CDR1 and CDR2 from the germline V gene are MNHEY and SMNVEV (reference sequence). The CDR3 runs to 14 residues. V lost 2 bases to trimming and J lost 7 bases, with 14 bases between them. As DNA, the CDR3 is TGTGCCAGCAGTTTAACTACCGGCCGCGGGACCCAGTACTTC. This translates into CASSLTTGRGTQYF.

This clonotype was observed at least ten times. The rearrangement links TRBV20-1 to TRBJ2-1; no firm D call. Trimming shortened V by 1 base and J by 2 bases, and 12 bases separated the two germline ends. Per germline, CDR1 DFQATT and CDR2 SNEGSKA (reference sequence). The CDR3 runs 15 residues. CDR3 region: CSARGLTEAYNEQFF. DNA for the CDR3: TGCAGTGCTAGAGGCCTAACCGAAGCCTACAATGAGCAGTTCTTC.

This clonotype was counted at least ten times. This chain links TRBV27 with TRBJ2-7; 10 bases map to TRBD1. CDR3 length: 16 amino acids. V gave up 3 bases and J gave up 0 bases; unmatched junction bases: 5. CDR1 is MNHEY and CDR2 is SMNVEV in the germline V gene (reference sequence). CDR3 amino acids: CASSLVGTGVSYEQYF. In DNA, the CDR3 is TGTGCCAGCAGTTTGGTCGGGACAGGGGTCTCCTACGAGCAGTACTTC.

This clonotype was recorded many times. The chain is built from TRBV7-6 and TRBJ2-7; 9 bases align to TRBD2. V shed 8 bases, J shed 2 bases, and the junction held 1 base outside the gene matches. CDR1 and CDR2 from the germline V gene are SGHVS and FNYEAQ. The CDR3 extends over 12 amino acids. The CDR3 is CASSSGTYEQYF. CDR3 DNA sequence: TGTGCCAGCTCTAGCGGGACCTACGAGCAGTACTTC.

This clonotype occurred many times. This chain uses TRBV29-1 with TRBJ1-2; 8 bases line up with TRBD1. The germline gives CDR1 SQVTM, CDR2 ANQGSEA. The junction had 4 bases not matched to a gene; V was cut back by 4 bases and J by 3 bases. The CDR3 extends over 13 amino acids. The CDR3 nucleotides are TGCAGCGTTGCCCAGGGGGCGGACTATGGCTACACCTTC. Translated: CSVAQGADYGYTF.

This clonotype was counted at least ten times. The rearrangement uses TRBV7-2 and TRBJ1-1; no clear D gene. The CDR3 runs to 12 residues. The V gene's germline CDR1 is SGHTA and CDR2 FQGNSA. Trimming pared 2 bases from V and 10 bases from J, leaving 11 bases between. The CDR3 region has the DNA TGTGCCAGCAGCTTAACCTGGGCCAGAGCTTTCTTT. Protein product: CASSLTWARAFF.

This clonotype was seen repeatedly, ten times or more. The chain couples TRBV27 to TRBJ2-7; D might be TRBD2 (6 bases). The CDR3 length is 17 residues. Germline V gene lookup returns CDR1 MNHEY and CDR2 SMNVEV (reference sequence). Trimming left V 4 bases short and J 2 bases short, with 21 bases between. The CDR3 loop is CASSSLLTSTWAYEQYF. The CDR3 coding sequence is TGTGCCAGCAGTTCTCTGCTGACTAGTACATGGGCCTACGAGCAGTACTTC.